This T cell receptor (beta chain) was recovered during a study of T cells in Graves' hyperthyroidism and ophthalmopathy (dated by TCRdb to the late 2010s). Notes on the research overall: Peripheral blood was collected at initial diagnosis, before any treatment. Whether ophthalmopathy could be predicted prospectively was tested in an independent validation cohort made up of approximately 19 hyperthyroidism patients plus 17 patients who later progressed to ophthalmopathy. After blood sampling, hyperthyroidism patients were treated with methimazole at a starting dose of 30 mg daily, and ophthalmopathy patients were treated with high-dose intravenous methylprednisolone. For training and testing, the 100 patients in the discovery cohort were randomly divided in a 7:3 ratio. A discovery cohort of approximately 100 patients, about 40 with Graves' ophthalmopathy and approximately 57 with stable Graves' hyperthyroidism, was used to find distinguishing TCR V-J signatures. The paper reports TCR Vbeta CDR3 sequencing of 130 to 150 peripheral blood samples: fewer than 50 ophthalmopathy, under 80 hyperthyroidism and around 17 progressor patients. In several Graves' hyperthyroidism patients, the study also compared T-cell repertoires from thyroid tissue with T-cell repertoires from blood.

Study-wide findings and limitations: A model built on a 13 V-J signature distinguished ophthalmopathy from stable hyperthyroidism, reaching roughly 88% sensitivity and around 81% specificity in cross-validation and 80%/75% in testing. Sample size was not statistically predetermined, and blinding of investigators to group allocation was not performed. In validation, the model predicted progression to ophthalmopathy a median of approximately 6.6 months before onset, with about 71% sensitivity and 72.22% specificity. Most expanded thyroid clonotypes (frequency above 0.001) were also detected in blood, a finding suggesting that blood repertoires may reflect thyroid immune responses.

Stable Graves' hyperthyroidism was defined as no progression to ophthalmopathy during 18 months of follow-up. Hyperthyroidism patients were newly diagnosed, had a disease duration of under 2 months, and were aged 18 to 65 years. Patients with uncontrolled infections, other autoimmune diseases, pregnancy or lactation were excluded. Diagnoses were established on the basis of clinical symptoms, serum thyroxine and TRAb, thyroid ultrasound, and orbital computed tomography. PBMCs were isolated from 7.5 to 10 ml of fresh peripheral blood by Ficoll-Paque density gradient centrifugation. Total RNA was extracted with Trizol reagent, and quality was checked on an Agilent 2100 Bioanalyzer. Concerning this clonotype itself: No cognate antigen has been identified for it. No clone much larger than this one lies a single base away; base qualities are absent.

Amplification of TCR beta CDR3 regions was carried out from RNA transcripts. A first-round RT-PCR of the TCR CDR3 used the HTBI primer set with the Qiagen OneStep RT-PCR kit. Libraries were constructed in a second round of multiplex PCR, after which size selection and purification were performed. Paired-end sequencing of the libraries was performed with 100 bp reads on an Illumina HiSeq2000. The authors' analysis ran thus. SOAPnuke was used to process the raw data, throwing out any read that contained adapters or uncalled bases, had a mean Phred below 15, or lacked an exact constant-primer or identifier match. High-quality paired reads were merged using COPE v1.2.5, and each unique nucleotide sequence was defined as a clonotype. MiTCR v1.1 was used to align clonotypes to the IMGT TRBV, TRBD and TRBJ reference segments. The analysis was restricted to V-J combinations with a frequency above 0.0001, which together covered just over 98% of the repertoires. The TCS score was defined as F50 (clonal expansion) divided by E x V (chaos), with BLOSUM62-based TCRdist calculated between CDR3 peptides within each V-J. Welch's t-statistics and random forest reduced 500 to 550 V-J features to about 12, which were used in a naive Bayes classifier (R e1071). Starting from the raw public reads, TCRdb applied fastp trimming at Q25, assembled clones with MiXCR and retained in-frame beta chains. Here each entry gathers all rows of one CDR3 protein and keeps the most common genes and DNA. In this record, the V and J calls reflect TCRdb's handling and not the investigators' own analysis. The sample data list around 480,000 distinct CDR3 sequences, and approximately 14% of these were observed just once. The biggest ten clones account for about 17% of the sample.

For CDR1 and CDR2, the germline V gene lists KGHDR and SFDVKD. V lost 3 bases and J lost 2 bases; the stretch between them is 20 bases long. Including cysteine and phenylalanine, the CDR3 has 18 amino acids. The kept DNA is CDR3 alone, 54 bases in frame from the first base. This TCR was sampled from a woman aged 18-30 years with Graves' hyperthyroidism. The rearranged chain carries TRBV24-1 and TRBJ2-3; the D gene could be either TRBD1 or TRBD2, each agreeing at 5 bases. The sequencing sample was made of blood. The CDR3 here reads CATSDPTAEQGFTDTQYF. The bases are TGTGCCACCAGTGATCCCACAGCGGAGCAGGGTTTCACAGATACGCAGTATTTT.